A selection of T cell receptor beta chains follows, all from one sample in a study of blood T cell repertoires in COVID-19. The assay was immunoSEQ multiplex PCR, and TCRdb's table has in-frame clones only and misses some. The table has fewer than 25,000 clones, approximately 90% seen once; the top ten hold 11%. The sequenced sample was peripheral blood. The receptors stem from a human donor in a cohort sampled during active COVID-19. Both conserved end residues are part of each CDR3. A D gene is named only where the DNA matches it firmly. The size of a clone is reported for some rows only, either as once, few or many, or as a class for expanded clones.

size	D	J	V	DNA	CDR3
NA	NA	TRBJ1-2	TRBV30	TGTGCCCTGGGGACGGGAGGAGGTGGCTACACCTTC	CALGTGGGGYTF
NA	NA	TRBJ1-1	TRBV6-6	TGTGCCAGCAAAGGGGTGAACACTGAAGCTTTCTTT	CASKGVNTEAFF
NA	NA	TRBJ1-2	TRBV4-1	TGCGCCAGCAGCCAAACACCTGCGGACTATGGCTACACCTTC	CASSQTPADYGYTF
once	NA	TRBJ1-1	TRBV18	TGTGCCAGCTGCCCGGGGGGGGCTAACACTGAAGCTTTCTTT	CASCPGGANTEAFF
NA	NA	TRBJ1-1	TRBV3-1/TRBV3-2	TGTGCCAGCAGCCCAGTCCCAATACGGGGGAGGAACACTGAAGCTTTCTTT	CASSPVPIRGRNTEAFF
NA	NA	TRBJ2-1	TRBV28	TGTGCCAGCATTTCGGACTCCTCCTACAATGAGCAGTTCTTC	CASISDSSYNEQFF
NA	NA	TRBJ1-1	TRBV19	TGTGCCAGTAGTTTCGGATCCGGGACATCTAACACTGAAGCTTTCTTT	CASSFGSGTSNTEAFF
NA	NA	TRBJ2-2	TRBV11-2	TGTGCCAGCAGATACAGACAGGCGAACACCGGGGAGCTGTTTTTT	CASRYRQANTGELFF
few	TRBD2	TRBJ2-3	TRBV20-1	TGCAGTGCTAGTGTCGGACTAGCGGGGACAGATACGCAGTATTTT	CSASVGLAGTDTQYF
NA	NA	TRBJ1-4	TRBV28	TGTGCCAGCAGCGGCACAGGTGGCACTAATGAAAAACTGTTTTTT	CASSGTGGTNEKLFF
once	NA	TRBJ2-3	TRBV12-3/TRBV12-4	TGTGCCAGCAGTTTACAGACAGATACGCAGTATTTT	CASSLQTDTQYF
NA	NA	TRBJ2-5	TRBV20-1	TGCAGTGCCACTCAAGAGACCCAGTACTTC	CSATQETQYF
NA	TRBD2	TRBJ2-1	TRBV9	TGTGCCAGCAGCGTAGAGGGGACTAGCGGGACTGAGCAGTTCTTC	CASSVEGTSGTEQFF
NA	NA	TRBJ1-2	TRBV28	TGTGCCAGCAGCGCCAGTGGCCCCTATGGCTACACCTTC	CASSASGPYGYTF
NA	NA	TRBJ1-2	TRBV6-5	TGTGCCAGCGCTTCAGGGATAGTCGGTAACTATGGCTACACCTTC	CASASGIVGNYGYTF
NA	TRBD2	TRBJ2-3	TRBV12-5	TGTGCTAGCCCTACTCCTCGTACAGGGCTTTGGCTAGCGGGGACAGATACGCAGTATTTT	CASPTPRTGLWLAGTDTQYF
NA	NA	TRBJ1-4	TRBV5-4	TGTGCCAGCAGCTACCGGGGGGAAAAACTGTTTTTT	CASSYRGEKLFF
NA	TRBD1	TRBJ1-2	TRBV28	TGTGCCAGCAGACGGGACAGTAACTATGGCTACACCTTC	CASRRDSNYGYTF
NA	NA	TRBJ1-2	TRBV6-5	TGTGCCAGCAGTTACTCGAAGGCGGCAGGGGAGACCTTC	CASSYSKAAGETF
NA	NA	TRBJ1-5	TRBV7-8	TGTGCCAGCAGCTTACGACAGTTTAGCAATCAGCCCCAGCATTTT	CASSLRQFSNQPQHF
NA	NA	TRBJ2-7	TRBV7-2	TGTGCCAGCAGCTTTTCGGGTAGCTCCTACGAGCAGTACTTC	CASSFSGSSYEQYF
NA	NA	TRBJ1-2	TRBV28	TGTGCCAGCAGTCTGGGTGGGCAGCTCTATGGCTACACCTTC	CASSLGGQLYGYTF
medium-sized	NA	TRBJ2-5	TRBV3-1/TRBV3-2	TGTGCCAGCTATAGGGAAGGGGTCGGGGAGACCCAGTACTTC	CASYREGVGETQYF
NA	NA	TRBJ1-5	TRBV6-1	TGTGCCAGCAGTGAACGGGGGGATCTGAGCAATCAGCCCCAGCATTTT	CASSERGDLSNQPQHF
NA	NA	TRBJ2-2	TRBV20-1	TGCAGTGCTAGTGGGCAGAACACCGGGGAGCTGTTTTTT	CSASGQNTGELFF
NA	NA	TRBJ1-1	TRBV3-1/TRBV3-2	TGTGCCAGCAGCCAAGTTTCGACAGGCCTGAACACTGAAGCTTTCTTT	CASSQVSTGLNTEAFF
once	NA	TRBJ2-6	TRBV7-2	TGTGCCAGCAGCTTAGGGCAAGCTGGGGCCAACGTCCTGACTTTC	CASSLGQAGANVLTF
NA	NA	TRBJ1-5	TRBV28	TGTGCCAGCAGGGGACCGGGAGGACAGCCCCAGCATTTT	CASRGPGGQPQHF
NA	TRBD2	TRBJ2-5	TRBV19	TGTGCCAGTAGTATACCCGGGAGGGGAGAGACCCAGTACTTC	CASSIPGRGETQYF